The T cell receptor beta chain under discussion was sequenced for a study of blood T cell repertoires in COVID-19. Recruits, aged roughly 18 to 89 years, lived in 24 US areas. Produced via immunoSEQ multiplex PCR; TCRdb's table is partial and in-frame only. The sample has a few hundred thousand clones, less than 85% seen once. CDR3 size: 14 residues. Germline V CDR1 and CDR2: MNHNS, SASEGT. Trimming pared 0 bases from V and 2 bases from J, leaving 8 bases between. The source is a middle-aged man who had recovered from COVID-19. The chain links TRBV6-1 to TRBJ2-7; no definite D call. The specimen was PBMCs or T cells enriched from blood (not recorded which). In nucleotides, the CDR3 is TGTGCCAGCAGTGAAGCTGACATAGCCTACGAGCAGTACTTC. Amino acid sequence: CASSEADIAYEQYF.